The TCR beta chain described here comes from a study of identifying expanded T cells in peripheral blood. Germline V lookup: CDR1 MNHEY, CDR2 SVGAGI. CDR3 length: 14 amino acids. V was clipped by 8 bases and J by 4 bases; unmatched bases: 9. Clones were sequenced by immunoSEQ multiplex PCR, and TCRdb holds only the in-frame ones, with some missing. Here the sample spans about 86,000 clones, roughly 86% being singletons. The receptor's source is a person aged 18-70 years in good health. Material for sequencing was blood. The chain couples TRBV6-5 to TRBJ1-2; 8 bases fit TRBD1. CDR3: CASSPQGAVYGYTF. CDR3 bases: TGTGCCAGCTCACCCCAGGGGGCAGTCTATGGCTACACCTTC.